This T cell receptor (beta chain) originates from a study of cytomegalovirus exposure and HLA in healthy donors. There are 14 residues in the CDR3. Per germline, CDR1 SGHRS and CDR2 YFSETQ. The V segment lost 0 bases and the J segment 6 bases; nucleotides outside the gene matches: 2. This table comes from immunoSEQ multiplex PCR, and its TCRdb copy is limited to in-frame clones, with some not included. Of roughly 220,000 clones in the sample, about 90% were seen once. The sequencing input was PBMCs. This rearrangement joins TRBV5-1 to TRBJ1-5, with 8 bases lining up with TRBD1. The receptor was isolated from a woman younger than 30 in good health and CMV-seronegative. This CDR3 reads CASSLGQGTQPQHF. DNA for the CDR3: TGCGCCAGCAGCTTGGGACAGGGGACTCAGCCCCAGCATTTT.